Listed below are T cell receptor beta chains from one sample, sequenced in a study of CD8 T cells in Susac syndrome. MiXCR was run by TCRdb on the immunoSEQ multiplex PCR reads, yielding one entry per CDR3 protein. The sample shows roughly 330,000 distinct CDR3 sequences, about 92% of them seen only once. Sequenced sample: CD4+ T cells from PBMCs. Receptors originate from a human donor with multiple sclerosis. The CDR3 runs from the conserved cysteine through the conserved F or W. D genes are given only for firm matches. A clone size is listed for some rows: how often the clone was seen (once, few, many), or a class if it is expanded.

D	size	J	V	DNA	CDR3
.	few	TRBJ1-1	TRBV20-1	TGCAGTGCTATTCGTAAAGACGGACTCACTGAAGCTTTCTTT	CSAIRKDGLTEAFF
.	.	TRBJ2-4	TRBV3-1	TGTGCCAGCAGCCAAAAAGGAGCCAAAAACATTCAGTACTTC	CASSQKGAKNIQYF
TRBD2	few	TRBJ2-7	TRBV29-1	TGCAGCATTACGTCTAGCGGGGTCTCGGACGAGCAGTACTTC	CSITSSGVSDEQYF
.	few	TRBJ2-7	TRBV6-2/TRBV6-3	TGTGCCAGCAGTTACCCCGACCTGTCGGGCGAGCAGTACTTC	CASSYPDLSGEQYF
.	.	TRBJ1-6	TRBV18	TGTGCCAGCTCACCGGGGGATTCACCCCTCCACTTT	CASSPGDSPLHF
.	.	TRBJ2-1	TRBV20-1	TGCAGTGCTAGAGAATTAGTAGGGGGTTCCTACAATGAGCAGTTCTTC	CSARELVGGSYNEQFF
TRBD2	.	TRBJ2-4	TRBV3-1	TGTGCCAGCAGCCAAGAGGGAGGGGTGAACATTCAGTACTTC	CASSQEGGVNIQYF
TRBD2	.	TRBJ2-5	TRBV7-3	TGTGCCAGCAGCTTAAGGCCGAGGGCTAGCGGGAGAGGAGAGACCCAGTACTTC	CASSLRPRASGRGETQYF
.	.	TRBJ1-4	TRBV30	TGTGCCTGGAGCGGCGGGGCGAATGAAAAACTGTTTTTT	CAWSGGANEKLFF
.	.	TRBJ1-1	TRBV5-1	TGCGCCAGCAGCCCGGTACCCAGGGGCACTGAAGCTTTCTTT	CASSPVPRGTEAFF
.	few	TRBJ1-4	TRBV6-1	TGTGCCAGCGGAGTACTTCGGGTCAAACTGTTTTTT	CASGVLRVKLFF
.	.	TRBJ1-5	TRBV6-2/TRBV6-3	TGTGCCAGCAGTTATGACGGGACCGAGCCCCAGCATTTT	CASSYDGTEPQHF
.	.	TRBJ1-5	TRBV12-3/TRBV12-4	TGTGCCAGCAGTTTATTAGGGACGGACCATCAGCCCCAGCATTTT	CASSLLGTDHQPQHF
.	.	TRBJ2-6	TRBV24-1	TGTGCCACCAGTGATGGGGACGGACCCTCTGGGGCCAACGTCCTGACTTTC	CATSDGDGPSGANVLTF
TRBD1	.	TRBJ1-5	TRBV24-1	TGTGCCACCAGTGATGCAGGGGGGAATCAGCCCCAGCATTTT	CATSDAGGNQPQHF